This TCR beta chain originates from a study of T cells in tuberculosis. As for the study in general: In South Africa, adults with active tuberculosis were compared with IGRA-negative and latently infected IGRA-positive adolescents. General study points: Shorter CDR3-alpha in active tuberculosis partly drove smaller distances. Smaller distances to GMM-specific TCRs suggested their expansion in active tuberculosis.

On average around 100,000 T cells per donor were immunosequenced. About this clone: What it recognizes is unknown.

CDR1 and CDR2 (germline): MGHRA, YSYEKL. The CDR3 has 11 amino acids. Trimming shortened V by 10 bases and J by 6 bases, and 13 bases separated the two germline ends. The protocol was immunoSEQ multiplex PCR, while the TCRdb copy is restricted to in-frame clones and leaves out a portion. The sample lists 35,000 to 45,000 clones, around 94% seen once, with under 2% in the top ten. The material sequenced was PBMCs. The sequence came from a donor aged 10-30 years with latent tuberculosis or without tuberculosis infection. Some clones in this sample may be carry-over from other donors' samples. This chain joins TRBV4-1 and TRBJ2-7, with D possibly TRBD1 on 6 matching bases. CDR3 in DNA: TGCGCCACTCAGGGGATGAGCGAGCAGTACTTC. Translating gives CATQGMSEQYF.